A single sample gave rise to the 11 T cell receptor beta chains below, sequenced in a study of T-cell reconstitution after alpha-beta-depleted transplantation in children (dated by TCRdb to the mid-2010s). Interpreted using the paper, the treatment or condition label stands for: allogeneic hematopoietic cell transplantation with graft depleted of TCRalphabeta T cells and CD19 B cells. Libraries came from PCR. TCRdb lists the instrument as Illumina HiSeq 2500. TCR libraries were prepared with molecular barcoding, using unique molecular identifiers to normalize TCRbeta repertoire quantification. TCRdb reprocessed the public reads (quality trimming at Q25 with fastp, clone calling with MiXCR) and kept in-frame beta chains. Each record represents a unique CDR3 protein, reported with the most common genes and DNA among its rows. Recorded for this sample are fewer than 1 million distinct CDR3 sequences; about 15% of them occurred a single time. The leading ten clones occupy around 4.5% of the sample.

Sequenced material: PBMCs, mostly from graft donor cells, taken 360 days after TCRalphabeta/CD19-depleted stem cell transplant. The receptors derive from a male patient aged 10 to 17 who had a stem cell transplant for acute lymphoblastic leukemia, so the T cells may come from the graft donor.

This clonotype was detected a few times. V gene TRBV5-1 combines with J gene TRBJ2-7; maybe TRBD1 (7 bases). V dropped 3 bases and J dropped 4 bases, with 14 bases sitting between them. Germline CDR1 is SGHRS and CDR2 is YFSETQ. CDR3 length equals 14 residues. The CDR3 is CASSSQTGRYEQYF. The CDR3 region has the DNA TGCGCCAGCAGCTCCCAGACAGGGAGGTACGAGCAGTACTTC. The entire variable domain, with the rest obtained from reference TRBV5-1 and TRBJ2-7, is as follows: KAGVTQTPRYLIKTRGQQVTLSCSPISGHRSVSWYQQTPGQGLQFLFEYFSETQRNKGNFPGRFSGRQFSNSRSEMNVSTLELGDSALYLCASSSQTGRYEQYFGPGTRLTVT.

The rearrangement joins TRBV21-1 to TRBJ2-5; TRBD2 reflects the table's D call only, with no check against the DNA. TRBV21-1 represents a pseudogene. The CDR3 sequence is 15 residues long. CDR3 nucleotide sequence: TGTGCCAGCAGCAGGCGCGGGAGGGCGCAAGAGACCCAGTACTTC. It is translated as CASSRRGRAQETQYF.

The rearrangement joins TRBV7-3 to TRBJ2-1, with 7 bases identical to TRBD1. The junction had 12 bases not matched to a gene; V was cut back by 5 bases and J by 8 bases. Germline V gene data show CDR1 as SGHTA and CDR2 as FQGTGA. This CDR3 has 15 amino acids. CDR3 amino acids: CASSPNLGQAHEQFF. The CDR3 DNA reads TGTGCCAGCAGCCCGAATCTTGGACAGGCCCATGAGCAGTTCTTC.

This clonotype was found many times. V usage is TRBV5-1 and J usage is TRBJ2-7; possible D gene TRBD2, 6 bases. In germline, CDR1 is SGHRS, CDR2 YFSETQ. The CDR3 sequence is 14 residues long. Trimming took off 0 bases at V and 3 bases at J, with 10 bases between the two ends. CDR3 nucleotide sequence: TGCGCCAGCAGCTTGGTTGTCGGGAGCTACGAGCAGTACTTC. It specifies CASSLVVGSYEQYF. The full variable domain, in which reference TRBV5-1 and TRBJ2-7 provide the parts outside the CDR3, is KAGVTQTPRYLIKTRGQQVTLSCSPISGHRSVSWYQQTPGQGLQFLFEYFSETQRNKGNFPGRFSGRQFSNSRSEMNVSTLELGDSALYLCASSLVVGSYEQYFGPGTRLTVT.

The chain employs TRBV5-1 and TRBJ2-1; D gene ambiguous. The germline gives CDR1 SGHRS, CDR2 YFSETQ. The V gene lost 4 bases and the J gene lost 8 bases, with 10 bases spanning the gap. The CDR3 totals 12 residues. CDR3 amino acids: CASSEASDEQFF. The CDR3 bases are TGCGCCAGCAGCGAAGCTTCGGATGAGCAGTTCTTC.

Only a few counts were recorded for this clonotype. CDR3 nucleotide sequence: TGCAGTGCTAGAGAATCAATCGGGGAGCTGTTTTTT. The encoded protein is CSARESIGELFF. This chain connects TRBV20-1 to TRBJ2-2; D is ambiguous. Trimming took 0 bases from V and 7 from J, leaving 6 bases between them. This CDR3 has 12 residues. Germline assignment: CDR1 DFQATT and CDR2 SNEGSKA (reference sequence).

The J gene is TRBJ2-1, the V gene TRBV20-1; TRBD2 matches at 7 bases. CDR1 and CDR2 (germline): DFQATT, SNEGSKA (reference sequence). The CDR3 runs 16 residues. J was trimmed by 4 bases and V by 1 base; bases with no gene match: 10. The CDR3 sequence is CSARVGSGNIYNEQFF. For the CDR3, the DNA is TGCAGTGCTAGAGTCGGAAGCGGGAATATTTACAATGAGCAGTTCTTC.

The gene calls are TRBV5-1 and TRBJ2-7; the match to TRBD2 covers 13 bases. Germline values: CDR1 SGHRS, CDR2 YFSETQ. The CDR3 is 17 amino acids. Unmatched junction bases numbered 11, after V lost 3 bases and J lost 5 bases. CDR3 sequence reads: CASSSTHTSGRAHEQYF. Here the CDR3 DNA reads TGCGCCAGCAGCTCGACCCACACTAGCGGGAGGGCCCACGAGCAGTACTTC. Filled out from reference TRBV5-1 and TRBJ2-7, the complete variable domain reads KAGVTQTPRYLIKTRGQQVTLSCSPISGHRSVSWYQQTPGQGLQFLFEYFSETQRNKGNFPGRFSGRQFSNSRSEMNVSTLELGDSALYLCASSSTHTSGRAHEQYFGPGTRLTVT.

The chain uses TRBV18 and TRBJ2-3; D remains ambiguous. V lost 3 bases and J 4 bases, leaving 14 bases between the germline ends. Germline V gene data show CDR1 as KGHSH and CDR2 as LQKENI. CDR3 size: 15 residues. DNA for the CDR3: TGTGCCAGCTCACCGCGGTGGGGTGGTTCAGATACGCAGTATTTT. This encodes CASSPRWGGSDTQYF.

The chain combines TRBV5-1 with TRBJ2-2; no clear D gene. The CDR3 consists of 16 residues. Germline V CDR1 and CDR2: SGHRS, YFSETQ. V lost 4 bases, J lost 1 base, and 14 bases lay in between. The CDR3 spells CASSRALEKNTGELFF. The CDR3 DNA is TGCGCCAGCAGCCGGGCATTGGAAAAGAACACCGGGGAGCTGTTTTTT.

This clonotype occurred a few times. The chain combines TRBV20-1 with TRBJ1-6; D gene ambiguous. V was shortened by 3 bases and J by 5 bases, with 8 bases between the two germline ends. Germline V CDR1 and CDR2: DFQATT, SNEGSKA (reference sequence). The CDR3 has 13 residues. Here the CDR3 DNA reads TGCAGTGCTAGGAGAGGGAATAATTCACCCCTCCACTTT. Translated, it gives CSARRGNNSPLHF.